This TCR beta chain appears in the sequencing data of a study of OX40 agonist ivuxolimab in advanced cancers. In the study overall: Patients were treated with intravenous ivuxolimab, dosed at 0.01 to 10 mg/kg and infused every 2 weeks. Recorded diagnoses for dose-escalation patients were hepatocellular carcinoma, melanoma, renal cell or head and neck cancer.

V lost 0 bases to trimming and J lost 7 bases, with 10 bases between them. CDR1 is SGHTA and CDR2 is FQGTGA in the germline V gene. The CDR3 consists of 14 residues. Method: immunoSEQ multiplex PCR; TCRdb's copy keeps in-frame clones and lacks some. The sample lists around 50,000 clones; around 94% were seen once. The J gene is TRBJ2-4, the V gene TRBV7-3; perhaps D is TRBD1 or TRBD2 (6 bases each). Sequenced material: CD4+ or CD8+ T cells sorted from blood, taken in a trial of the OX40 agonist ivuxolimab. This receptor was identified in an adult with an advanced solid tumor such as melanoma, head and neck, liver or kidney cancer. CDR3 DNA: TGTGCCAGCAGCTTAACGGGGGGCGCGAACATTCAGTACTTC. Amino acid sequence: CASSLTGGANIQYF.